What follows are 9 T cell receptor beta chains derived from one specimen sequenced in a study of shared clonotypes between healthy human individuals. Sequencing was performed with immunoSEQ multiplex PCR; in TCRdb, only in-frame clones are kept and a portion is missing. The sample carries 640,000 or so clones, roughly 78% recorded once. The sequencing input was memory CD4+ T cells sorted from blood. Subset indicated: CD45RA-negative fraction. Receptor source: a woman in her thirties in good health.

The chain employs TRBV5-4 and TRBJ2-1; a weak D match, TRBD2 (5 bases). The CDR3 is 18 amino acids. Germline loops: CDR1 SGHNT, CDR2 YYREEE (reference sequence). The V end lost 0 bases, the J end lost 6 bases, and 22 bases lay between the germline ends. The CDR3 here is CASSLAMVGLVSRNEQFF. The CDR3, as DNA: TGTGCCAGCAGCTTGGCGATGGTCGGACTCGTTTCTCGCAATGAGCAGTTCTTC.

The V and J genes are TRBV10-1 and TRBJ1-1, with 7 nucleotides matching TRBD1. In germline, CDR1 is WNHNN, CDR2 SYGVQD (reference sequence). Trimming removed 9 bases from V and 1 base from J; junction bases left unmatched: 8. The CDR3 consists of 14 residues. CDR3 region: CASKGSGGNTEAFF. DNA for the CDR3: TGCGCCAGTAAAGGGTCAGGGGGGAACACTGAAGCTTTCTTT.

This clone was recorded at least ten times. The chain employs TRBV27 and TRBJ2-3, with TRBD2 as a possible D gene (6 bases). V lost 6 bases and J 8 bases, leaving 18 bases between the germline ends. CDR3 length: 14 residues. Germline-derived CDR1 and CDR2 are MNHEY and SMNVEV (reference sequence). The CDR3 DNA is TGTGCCAGCAGGGGGCTGGACGGGCGGGGTACGCAGTATTTT. It specifies CASRGLDGRGTQYF.

Here the CDR3 DNA reads TGTGCCAGTACCCTGGACGGGTCTTCCAATCAGCCCCAGCATTTT. Amino acid sequence: CASTLDGSSNQPQHF. The chain carries TRBV19 and TRBJ1-5; D not resolved. In germline, CDR1 is LNHDA, CDR2 SQIVND (reference sequence). Trimming removed 7 bases at V and 3 bases at J, with 16 bases between. This CDR3 spans 15 amino acids.

The CDR3 region is CASSLLSRTGSGNTIYF. In nucleotides, the CDR3 is TGCGCCAGCAGCCTTCTAAGCAGGACAGGGTCTGGAAACACCATATATTTT. The chain combines TRBV5-1 with TRBJ1-3; TRBD1 matches 8 bases. The CDR3 covers 17 residues. After removal of 4 bases from V and 1 base from J, the junction contained 10 bases not matched to a gene. Germline lookup yields CDR1 SGHRS and CDR2 YFSETQ.

The rearrangement joins TRBV11-2 to TRBJ2-5; D uncertain. This CDR3 contains 11 residues. V gave up 5 bases and J gave up 1 base, with 2 bases separating them. The V gene's germline CDR1 is SGHAT and CDR2 FQNNGV. This CDR3 is CASSIQETQYF. The CDR3 DNA is TGTGCCAGCAGCATCCAAGAGACCCAGTACTTC.

The chain has TRBV15 and TRBJ1-3, with TRBD1 identical over 7 bases. CDR3 length: 15 amino acids. Per the germline V gene, CDR1 is LNHNV and CDR2 is YYDKDF (reference sequence). The trim removed 3 bases at V and 0 bases at J, leaving 2 bases unmatched. The CDR3 DNA reads as TGTGCCACCAGCAGCGGGACAGACTCTGGAAACACCATATATTTT. It encodes CATSSGTDSGNTIYF.

This chain links TRBV2 with TRBJ2-7; 10 bases agree with TRBD2. The V segment lost 3 bases and the J segment 2 bases; nucleotides outside the gene matches: 13. Germline V lookup: CDR1 SNHLY, CDR2 FYNNEI. This CDR3 has 18 amino acids. The CDR3 loop reads CASSDGVASGSSTYEQYF. CDR3 bases: TGTGCCAGCAGTGATGGGGTGGCTAGCGGGAGTTCGACCTACGAGCAGTACTTC.

The chain links TRBV7-2 to TRBJ1-4; 10 bases fit TRBD1. CDR3 length: 15 amino acids. The germline V gene encodes CDR1 SGHTA and CDR2 FQGNSA. V gave up 2 bases and J gave up 8 bases; unmatched junction bases: 5. CDR3 nucleotide sequence: TGTGCCAGCAGCTTAATGGGACAGGGGAGCGAAAAACTGTTTTTT. It translates to CASSLMGQGSEKLFF.